These 27 T cell receptor beta chains were all obtained from the same sample, sequenced in a study of vaccination effects on CD4 cells after COVID-19. These receptors' antigens are unknown. With the ViraFEST assay, the study expanded antigen-specific CD4+ T cells using viral peptide pools, then sequenced them. Culturing for about ten days preceded CD4+ T cell isolation. In the vaccine recipients, nucleocapsid antibodies were negative and there was no prior SARS-CoV-2 infection. Clones were read by immunoSEQ multiplex PCR, and TCRdb kept only the in-frame ones, dropping some. The profile shows roughly 50,000 clones, just under 80% of them singletons. This sample comprised CD4+ T cells from PBMCs cultured with HCoV-OC43 spike peptides, obtained before COVID-19 vaccination. Subset denoted: HCoV-OC43 spike overlapping peptide pool stimulation. The receptors were gathered from a human donor who received a COVID-19 vaccine.

The V call is TRBV7-9, the J call TRBJ1-4; tentatively, D is TRBD1 (5 bases). The ends were cut back, 5 bases at V and 5 bases at J, with 21 bases in the middle. The CDR3 is made up of 17 amino acids. Germline values: CDR1 SEHNR, CDR2 FQNEAQ (reference sequence). The CDR3 nucleotides read TGTGCCAGCAGCCAAAGATTTACGCAGGGTTTCAATGAAAAACTGTTTTTT. Encoded protein: CASSQRFTQGFNEKLFF.

The chain is built from TRBV29-1 and TRBJ1-1; D unclear. The V end was cut by 4 bases, the J end by 1 base, with 7 bases between. CDR1 is SQVTM, CDR2 ANQGSEA, per germline. CDR3 size: 12 residues. The CDR3 DNA reads as TGCAGCGTTGGCCAGGCGAACACTGAAGCTTTCTTT. This codes for CSVGQANTEAFF.

The rearrangement uses TRBV6-5 and TRBJ2-5; D gene ambiguous. Trimming stripped 6 bases from V and 2 bases from J, with 4 bases between. The CDR3 has 11 residues. Germline CDR1 is MNHEY and CDR2 is SVGAGI. The CDR3 bases are TGTGCCAGCAGCTCGCAAGAGACCCAGTACTTC. Translating it yields CASSSQETQYF.

The chain uses TRBV24-1 and TRBJ2-5; D may be TRBD1 (5 bases). V lost 0 bases, J lost 5 bases, and 12 bases lay in between. Germline values: CDR1 KGHDR, CDR2 SFDVKD. The CDR3 covers 15 residues. The CDR3 DNA is TGTGCCACCAGTGATTTGGGGCAGGGAAGGGAGACCCAGTACTTC. Translation gives CATSDLGQGRETQYF.

This clone was counted between two and nine times. The same CDR3 is also encoded by other DNA sequences in this sample. The V call is TRBV7-3, the J call TRBJ2-2; weak D call: TRBD1 (6 bases). The CDR3 loop spans 15 amino acids. Trimming left V 1 base short and J 5 bases short, with 11 bases between. The V gene's germline CDR1 is SGHTA and CDR2 FQGTGA. The CDR3 reads CASSLRGGNTGELFF. CDR3 DNA: TGTGCCAGCAGCTTAAGAGGGGGAAATACCGGGGAGCTGTTTTTT.

The gene calls are TRBV15 and TRBJ2-1, with 9 bases lining up with TRBD1. Germline V gene data show CDR1 as LNHNV and CDR2 as YYDKDF (reference sequence). There are 16 residues in the CDR3. J gave up 3 bases and V 5 bases, and 8 bases lay outside the gene matches. The CDR3 is CATSGTGMGVYNEQFF. As DNA, the CDR3 is TGTGCCACCAGCGGGACAGGGATGGGAGTCTACAATGAGCAGTTCTTC.

The chain links TRBV7-2 to TRBJ1-2; TRBD1 agrees at 11 bases. The CDR3 runs to 15 residues. The germline gives CDR1 SGHTA, CDR2 FQGNSA. After removal of 5 bases from V and 7 bases from J, the junction contained 9 bases not matched to a gene. The CDR3, as DNA: TGTGCCAGCAGCCCAAGGACAGGGGGCTCGGGTGGCTACACCTTC. Protein product: CASSPRTGGSGGYTF. Looking up the rest from reference TRBV7-2 and TRBJ1-2 gives the full variable domain: GAGVSQSPSNKVTEKGKDVELRCDPISGHTALYWYRQSLGQGLEFLIYFQGNSAPDKSGLPSDRFSAERTGGSVSTLTIQRTQQEDSAVYLCASSPRTGGSGGYTFGSGTRLTVV.

This sequence joins TRBV30 and TRBJ2-2; D is unresolved. The CDR3 is 14 residues long. Trimming shortened V by 2 bases and J by 5 bases, and 12 bases separated the two germline ends. CDR1 is GTSNPN and CDR2 is SVGIG in the germline V gene (reference sequence). The CDR3 sequence: CAWSWGLRTGELFF. CDR3 bases: TGTGCCTGGAGTTGGGGTCTTAGGACCGGGGAGCTGTTTTTT.

This chain uses TRBV4-2 with TRBJ2-1; unclear D gene. V was trimmed by 0 bases and J by 8 bases, leaving 11 bases between them. The CDR3 contains 14 residues. CDR1 and CDR2 from the germline V gene are LGHNA and YNFKEQ. Here the CDR3 reads CASSQEGRWDEQFF. The CDR3 coding sequence is TGTGCCAGCAGCCAAGAGGGCCGATGGGATGAGCAGTTCTTC.

This clone came up once. This chain uses TRBV3-1 (or the pseudogene TRBV3-2) with TRBJ2-5, with D maybe TRBD2 (5 bases). CDR3 length: 16 residues. V was cut by 4 bases and J by 5 bases, with 20 bases left in between. The germline V gene has CDR1 LGHDT and CDR2 YNNKEL (reference sequence). The CDR3 DNA follows: TGTGCCAGCAGCCGAGGCGGCGGACTCTCCTGGGAGACCCAGTACTTC. Amino acid sequence: CASSRGGGLSWETQYF.

The CDR3, as DNA: TGTGCCACCAGTGACTCGACGAGGCGGCCTCCAAATGGGGCACCCCTCCACTTT. Protein product: CATSDSTRRPPNGAPLHF. The rearrangement uses TRBV24-1 and TRBJ1-6; no clear D. CDR3 length equals 18 residues. Germline V gene sequence: CDR1 KGHDR, CDR2 SFDVKD. Trimming removed 4 bases at V and 11 bases at J, with 26 bases between.

This clone was seen just once. The J gene is TRBJ2-5, the V gene TRBV5-1; 9 bases map to TRBD2. This CDR3 is 15 amino acids long. From germline, CDR1 is SGHRS and CDR2 YFSETQ. Trimming at V came to 7 bases and at J to 5 bases, leaving 12 bases not matched to a gene. CDR3 residues: CASSSGAGGQETQYF. The CDR3 DNA reads as TGCGCCAGCTCCTCTGGGGCGGGGGGGCAGGAGACCCAGTACTTC.

The chain links TRBV27 to TRBJ1-3; D gene uncertain. The V gene lost 6 bases and the J gene lost 0 bases, with 9 bases spanning the gap. The CDR3 has 14 residues. Per germline, CDR1 MNHEY and CDR2 SMNVEV (reference sequence). The CDR3, as DNA: TGTGCCAGCAGCCCCGGCGGCTCTGGAAACACCATATATTTT. Protein: CASSPGGSGNTIYF.

The rearrangement links TRBV7-3 to TRBJ2-5, with D perhaps being TRBD1 or TRBD2 (6 bases each). V was trimmed by 5 bases and J by 3 bases, leaving 22 bases between them. This CDR3 spans 17 amino acids. The germline gives CDR1 SGHTA, CDR2 FQGTGA. The DNA of the CDR3 is TGTGCCAGCAGCCACAAGGGGGGAGTGAGGGACAAAGAGACCCAGTACTTC. Amino acids: CASSHKGGVRDKETQYF.

V and J are TRBV5-1 and TRBJ1-5; D might be TRBD1 (5 bases). This CDR3 is built from 14 residues. Germline CDR1 and CDR2: SGHRS and YFSETQ. V shed 0 bases and J shed 4 bases, with 8 bases lying between them. As DNA, the CDR3 is TGCGCCAGCAGCTTGGCCCCAGGGAATCAGCCCCAGCATTTT. It encodes CASSLAPGNQPQHF.

The chain couples TRBV7-8 to TRBJ2-1, with 8 bases aligning to TRBD2. The CDR3 has 16 amino acids. Germline values: CDR1 SGHVS, CDR2 FQNEAQ. V lost 2 bases and J lost 7; bases outside the gene matches: 10. For the CDR3, the DNA is TGTGCCAGCAGCTTATTAGGGCGGGGGGCGCATAATGAGCAGTTCTTC. Translation gives CASSLLGRGAHNEQFF.

The V call is TRBV6-5, the J call TRBJ1-2; D may be TRBD1 (5 bases). There are 14 residues in the CDR3. With 5 bases removed from V and 6 bases from J, the gap between germline ends came to 16 bases. The V gene's germline CDR1 is MNHEY and CDR2 SVGAGI. CDR3 nucleotides: TGTGCCAGCAGTCCCAGACAGCAAGCACATGGCTACACCTTC. It translates to CASSPRQQAHGYTF.

The V gene is TRBV9, the J gene TRBJ2-6; perhaps TRBD2 as D (6 bases). The germline V gene encodes CDR1 SGDLS and CDR2 YYNGEE. V lost 5 bases and J lost 0, with 9 bases in between. The CDR3 spans 15 residues. CDR3 nucleotide sequence: TGTGCCAGCAGGGAGGGGAACTCTGGGGCCAACGTCCTGACTTTC. Encoded protein: CASREGNSGANVLTF.

This clone has just one count. J is TRBJ2-2 and V is TRBV19, with 7 bases matching TRBD2. CDR1 is LNHDA, CDR2 SQIVND, per germline (reference sequence). V lost 8 bases, J lost 0 bases, and 12 bases stayed unmatched. The CDR3 extends over 17 amino acids. As DNA, the CDR3 is TGTGCCAGTTCGAGACTAGCCGGGGCCGCGAACACCGGGGAGCTGTTTTTT. This sequence encodes CASSRLAGAANTGELFF.

The chain employs TRBV6-5 and TRBJ1-2, with 7 bases matching TRBD1. Germline loops: CDR1 MNHEY, CDR2 SVGAGI. The CDR3 runs 14 residues. Trimming removed 7 bases from V and 6 bases from J; junction bases left unmatched: 11. CDR3 coding DNA: TGTGCCAGCACTCGAAAAGGGGGCGCGGATGGCTACACCTTC. Translation gives CASTRKGGADGYTF.

The V call is TRBV7-3, the J call TRBJ1-1; D is unresolved. Germline assignment: CDR1 SGHTA and CDR2 FQGTGA. The CDR3 runs to 12 residues. Trimming left V 5 bases short and J 7 bases short, with 11 bases between. The CDR3 coding sequence is TGTGCCAGCAGCCAAGAGACGGGTGAAGCTTTCTTT. Protein: CASSQETGEAFF.

The chain couples TRBV24-1 to TRBJ1-3; D ambiguous. This CDR3 is built from 13 residues. The V gene lost 3 bases and the J gene lost 8 bases, with 10 bases spanning the gap. Germline-derived CDR1 and CDR2 are KGHDR and SFDVKD. CDR3 bases: TGTGCCACCAGTGATGGGAGAAGTGACACCATATATTTT. This codes for CATSDGRSDTIYF.

J is TRBJ2-5 and V is TRBV7-2; D remains unclear. The germline V gene has CDR1 SGHTA and CDR2 FQGNSA. The CDR3 contains 14 residues. Trimming removed 4 bases at V and 2 bases at J, with 11 bases between. CDR3 bases: TGTGCCAGCAGCTCCACCTTGGAACAAGAGACCCAGTACTTC. Residues: CASSSTLEQETQYF.

The rearrangement uses TRBV20-1 and TRBJ2-3; 8 nucleotides match TRBD2. Trimming at V came to 3 bases and at J to 4 bases, leaving 6 bases not matched to a gene. The CDR3 totals 14 residues. Germline V gene lookup returns CDR1 DFQATT and CDR2 SNEGSKA (reference sequence). The CDR3: CSASLRGGADTQYF. The CDR3 coding sequence is TGCAGTGCTAGTTTACGGGGGGGGGCAGATACGCAGTATTTT.

This clone was detected only a few times. This chain links TRBV2 with TRBJ2-7; either TRBD1 or TRBD2 may fit D (5 bases each). The germline CDR1 and CDR2 sequences are SNHLY and FYNNEI. V lost 5 bases, J lost 2 bases, and 16 bases lay in between. This CDR3 region has 15 residues. CDR3 in DNA: TGTGCCAGCAGTCCCCCACTGGGACCTCCCTACGAGCAGTACGTC. This translates into CASSPPLGPPYEQYV.

The rearrangement uses TRBV7-2 and TRBJ2-4; D call uncertain. Germline V gene data show CDR1 as SGHTA and CDR2 as FQGNSA. V was clipped by 0 bases and J by 0 bases, with 6 bases between them. There are 15 residues in the CDR3. The CDR3 DNA reads TGTGCCAGCAGCTTAGCGGCAAGAGCCAAAAACATTCAGTACTTC. Protein product: CASSLAARAKNIQYF.

V gene TRBV7-2 combines with J gene TRBJ2-1, with a weak D call TRBD1 (6 bases). This CDR3 spans 12 amino acids. V lost 4 bases to trimming and J lost 9 bases, with 10 bases between them. CDR1 SGHTA and CDR2 FQGNSA come from the germline V gene. The CDR3 bases are TGTGCCAGCAGCTCCACAGGGATTGAGCAGTTCTTC. Translation: CASSSTGIEQFF.